A selection of T cell receptor beta chains follows, all from one sample in a study of blood T cell repertoires in COVID-19. Measured with immunoSEQ multiplex PCR; TCRdb has only the in-frame clones, and not every one. The sample lists fewer than 200,000 clones, around 84% seen once, with around 2.9% in the top ten. The source material was PBMCs or T cells enriched from blood (not recorded which). These receptors were taken from a woman between 25 and 40 years old who had been exposed to COVID-19. The CDR3 runs from the conserved cysteine through the conserved F or W. Each record gives: clone size, D gene, V gene, J gene, CDR3 length, CDR3 DNA, CDR3 protein. The D gene is left open where the match is weak. Clone size appears in some rows only: once, few, many, or a class for an expanded clone.

.,.,TRBV6-2/TRBV6-3,TRBJ2-7,12,TGTGCCAGCAGTCGTACAGACTACGAGCAGTACTTC,CASSRTDYEQYF
.,TRBD1,TRBV27,TRBJ1-1,12,TGTGCCAGTCGACAGGGGTTCGCTGAAGCTTTCTTT,CASRQGFAEAFF
.,.,TRBV3-1/TRBV3-2,TRBJ1-6,17,TGTGCCAGCAGCCAAGAAAGGGGTAGCTCCTATAATTCACCCCTCCACTTT,CASSQERGSSYNSPLHF
.,TRBD1,TRBV7-2,TRBJ2-7,14,TGTGCCAGCAGCCTTCAACAGGGGGCGTACGAGCAGTACTTC,CASSLQQGAYEQYF
few,TRBD1,TRBV7-2,TRBJ2-7,15,TGTGCCAGCAGCCCCTCGGGACAGGGCTCCTACGAGCAGTACTTC,CASSPSGQGSYEQYF
.,.,TRBV18,TRBJ1-1,14,TGTGCCAGCTCACCAGGGGCGCAGAACACTGAAGCTTTCTTT,CASSPGAQNTEAFF
.,TRBD1,TRBV6-5,TRBJ1-2,15,TGTGCCATCGCCCAGGGACAGGGTGGTTCCTATGGCTACACCTTC,CAIAQGQGGSYGYTF
.,TRBD2,TRBV5-4,TRBJ2-3,15,TGTGCCAGCAGCTTGGTGGCTAGCGGGGGGGATACGCAGTATTTT,CASSLVASGGDTQYF
.,.,TRBV11-2,TRBJ1-1,15,TGTGCCAGCAGCCCCCCGCGGGGAATGAACACTGAAGCTTTCTTT,CASSPPRGMNTEAFF
.,.,TRBV21-1,TRBJ1-6,16,TGTGCCAGCAGCAAAGTGTGGGACAGGGGAAATTCACCCCTCCACTTT,CASSKVWDRGNSPLHF
.,.,TRBV6-5,TRBJ2-7,15,TGTGCCAGCAGCCCGTCCATGTATACGGGCTACGAGCAGTACTTC,CASSPSMYTGYEQYF
.,.,TRBV19,TRBJ2-7,16,TGTGCCAGTAGTATAGAGGGGACACCTTCTAGGTACGAGCAGTACTTC,CASSIEGTPSRYEQYF
.,.,TRBV6-4,TRBJ1-1,13,TGTGCCAGCAGTCATGACAGTAACACTGAAGCTTTCTTT,CASSHDSNTEAFF
few,.,TRBV30,TRBJ2-5,10,TGTGCCTGGACTCAAGAGACCCAGTACTTC,CAWTQETQYF
.,.,TRBV5-1,TRBJ1-2,16,TGCGCCAGCAGCTTGGGAAGGGACACCAACAACTATGGCTACACCTTC,CASSLGRDTNNYGYTF
.,TRBD1,TRBV4-3,TRBJ1-1,16,TGCGCCAGCAGGGAAACAGGGGACAGTATGAACACTGAAGCTTTCTTT,CASRETGDSMNTEAFF
.,TRBD1,TRBV3-1/TRBV3-2,TRBJ1-4,13,TGTGCCAGCGGACAGGGAGCTAATGAAAAACTGTTTTTT,CASGQGANEKLFF
.,TRBD2,TRBV7-2,TRBJ2-1,15,TGTGCCAGCTCCCTAGTTAGCGGGGGGGCGAATGAGCAGTTCTTC,CASSLVSGGANEQFF